The 26 T cell receptor beta chains in this list originate from one sample, sequenced in a study of type 1 and type 2 diabetes patients. Amplification started from genomic DNA. Amplification of the beta chain CDR3 used 30 forward and 13 reverse multiplex primers. MiXCR, applied by TCRdb to the multiplex PCR reads, yields one record per CDR3 protein. The sample holds about 290,000 distinct CDR3 sequences; around 50% are singletons and the top ten take approximately 14%. The sample comprised peripheral blood mononuclear cells (PBMCs). These receptors were obtained from a man aged 18 to 35 with type 2 diabetes.

The chain is built from TRBV14 and TRBJ2-6; D call uncertain. This CDR3 is built from 17 residues. Trimming removed 3 bases from V and 0 bases from J, with 12 bases in between. The germline gives CDR1 SGHDN, CDR2 FVKESK. The CDR3 here is CASSHGGSNSGANVLTF. In DNA, the CDR3 is TGTGCCAGCAGCCATGGTGGCAGCAACTCTGGGGCCAACGTCCTGACTTTC.

At least ten counts were recorded for this clonotype. This chain uses TRBV15 with TRBJ2-7; D perhaps matches TRBD1 (5 bases). The CDR3 is 15 residues long. Trimming removed 1 base from V and 2 bases from J, with 12 bases in between. The germline gives CDR1 LNHNV, CDR2 YYDKDF (reference sequence). The CDR3 DNA is TGTGCCACCAGCAGAGGGGGCGGAGCTACCTACGAGCAGTACTTC. Translating gives CATSRGGGATYEQYF.

V and J are TRBV2 and TRBJ1-1; weak D call: TRBD1 (6 bases). Trimming shortened V by 6 bases and J by 10 bases, and 15 bases separated the two germline ends. The CDR3 contains 12 residues. Germline CDR1 SNHLY, CDR2 FYNNEI. CDR3 amino acids: CASSSQQGSAFF. In DNA, the CDR3 is TGTGCCAGCAGCTCCCAACAGGGATCAGCTTTCTTT.

This clonotype was seen a handful of times. The gene calls are TRBV5-1 and TRBJ1-2; 7 bases match TRBD1. Germline lookup yields CDR1 SGHRS and CDR2 YFSETQ. V shed 4 bases, J shed 3 bases, and the junction held 3 bases outside the gene matches. This CDR3 is 13 amino acids long. CDR3 nucleotide sequence: TGCGCCAGCAGCGTTGACAGGGACTATGGCTACACCTTC. This sequence encodes CASSVDRDYGYTF.

This clonotype was seen a few times. The V gene is TRBV6-5, the J gene TRBJ2-7; TRBD1 aligns across 7 bases. The length of the CDR3 is 15 residues. With V trimmed by 0 bases and J by 3 bases, 5 bases remained unmatched. Germline CDR1 MNHEY, CDR2 SVGAGI. CDR3: CASSYSPTGIYEQYF. DNA for the CDR3: TGTGCCAGCAGTTACTCTCCGACAGGGATCTACGAGCAGTACTTC.

The chain has TRBV7-2 and TRBJ2-7; the D gene is possibly TRBD2 (5 bases). V dropped 3 bases and J dropped 4 bases, with 13 bases sitting between them. Per the germline V gene, CDR1 is SGHTA and CDR2 is FQGNSA. The CDR3 totals 14 residues. This CDR3 reads CASSFSGRSYEQYF. CDR3 coding DNA: TGTGCCAGCAGCTTTTCGGGAAGAAGTTACGAGCAGTACTTC. Full variable domain (remainder filled in from reference TRBV7-2 and TRBJ2-7): GAGVSQSPSNKVTEKGKDVELRCDPISGHTALYWYRQSLGQGLEFLIYFQGNSAPDKSGLPSDRFSAERTGGSVSTLTIQRTQQEDSAVYLCASSFSGRSYEQYFGPGTRLTVT.

This chain connects TRBV10-3 to TRBJ2-5, with D perhaps matching TRBD2 (5 bases). The CDR3 contains 13 residues. Germline values: CDR1 ENHRY, CDR2 SYGVKD. V was trimmed by 3 bases and J by 3 bases, leaving 8 bases between them. This chain's CDR3 is CAISEVREETQYF. DNA for the CDR3: TGTGCCATCAGTGAAGTGAGGGAAGAGACCCAGTACTTC.

The rearrangement joins TRBV9 to TRBJ2-5, with 9 bases lining up with TRBD1. Germline assignment: CDR1 SGDLS and CDR2 YYNGEE. The CDR3 runs 15 residues. Losses at the gene ends were 4 bases for V and 5 bases for J; bases not matched to a gene: 9. The CDR3 coding sequence is TGTGCCAGCAGCTTAGGACAGGGGTTAGGCGAGACCCAGTACTTC. Translating it yields CASSLGQGLGETQYF.

The V gene is TRBV19, the J gene TRBJ2-1; D perhaps matches TRBD2 (5 bases). The V end was cut by 1 base, the J end by 0 bases, with 10 bases between. CDR1 and CDR2 from the germline V gene are LNHDA and SQIVND (reference sequence). The CDR3 spans 16 residues. DNA for the CDR3: TGTGCCAGTAGTATAGCCGCGGGTAGCTCCTACAATGAGCAGTTCTTC. Encoded protein: CASSIAAGSSYNEQFF.

The rearrangement uses TRBV27 and TRBJ2-1; D perhaps matches TRBD1 (7 bases). This CDR3 comprises 14 residues. The germline V gene encodes CDR1 MNHEY and CDR2 SMNVEV (reference sequence). The V gene lost 7 bases and the J gene lost 4 bases, with 14 bases spanning the gap. The CDR3 sequence: CASTQGGRYNEQFF. DNA for the CDR3: TGTGCCAGCACTCAGGGGGGCAGGTACAATGAGCAGTTCTTC.

The chain links TRBV2 to TRBJ2-2, with D tentatively TRBD1 (6 bases). Germline CDR1 is SNHLY and CDR2 is FYNNEI. V was trimmed by 7 bases and J by 4 bases, leaving 13 bases between them. The CDR3 totals 14 residues. Here the CDR3 reads CASNFDRSTGELFF. CDR3 nucleotides: TGTGCCAGCAATTTCGACAGGAGCACCGGGGAGCTGTTTTTT.

The chain employs TRBV15 and TRBJ1-5; no clear D gene. The V gene lost 4 bases and the J gene lost 2 bases, with 9 bases spanning the gap. Germline loops: CDR1 LNHNV, CDR2 YYDKDF (reference sequence). The CDR3 totals 14 residues. CDR3 in DNA: TGTGCCACCAGCACCGCTGGGGGCAATCAGCCCCAGCATTTT. Residues: CATSTAGGNQPQHF. Combining the CDR3 with reference TRBV15 and TRBJ1-5 gives the whole variable domain DAMVIQNPRYQVTQFGKPVTLSCSQTLNHNVMYWYQQKSSQAPKLLFHYYDKDFNNEADTPDNFQSRRPNTSFCFLDIRSPGLGDTAMYLCATSTAGGNQPQHFGDGTRLSIL.

V gene TRBV2 combines with J gene TRBJ1-6; D is undetermined. The germline V gene has CDR1 SNHLY and CDR2 FYNNEI. CDR3 length: 17 residues. The V end lost 3 bases, the J end lost 7 bases, and 19 bases lay between the germline ends. The CDR3 DNA is TGTGCCAGCAGTGAGACCTTCTTTGAGCGGCAGAATTCACCCCTCCACTTT. This sequence encodes CASSETFFERQNSPLHF.

This clonotype was observed a handful of times. The CDR3 region has the DNA TGTGCCCACGCATGGGATAGCGGAAATGAGCAGTTCTTC. Translated: CAHAWDSGNEQFF. The chain employs TRBV6-6 and TRBJ2-1; maybe TRBD2 (6 bases). Germline CDR1 MNHNY, CDR2 SVGAGI (reference sequence). Trimming stripped 11 bases from V and 7 bases from J, with 18 bases between. The CDR3 length is 13 residues.

This clonotype has only one observation. One end of the junction is discordant with germline, which a read error may explain. Here the CDR3 reads CASSNLGGNTEASF. In nucleotides, the CDR3 is TGTGCCAGTAGTAATCTTGGGGGGAACACTGAAGCTTCCTTT. J is TRBJ1-1 and V is TRBV19; possibly TRBD1 for D (5 bases). CDR1 and CDR2 (germline): LNHDA, SQIVND (reference sequence). The CDR3 is 14 amino acids. Based on the CDR3 plus reference TRBV19 and TRBJ1-1, the full variable domain is DGGITQSPKYLFRKEGQNVTLSCEQNLNHDAMYWYRQDPGQGLRLIYYSQIVNDFQKGDIAEGYSVSREKKESFPLTVTSAQKNPTAFYLCASSNLGGNTEASFGQGTRLTVV.

This clonotype was picked up a small number of times. This sequence joins TRBV4-1 and TRBJ2-7, with TRBD1 matching 7 bases. J lost 4 bases, V lost 1 base, and 4 bases had no gene match. The germline V gene has CDR1 MGHRA and CDR2 YSYEKL. CDR3 length equals 14 residues. The CDR3 DNA reads TGCGCCAGCAGCCAAGCGGGACAGACTTACGAGCAGTACTTC. It specifies CASSQAGQTYEQYF.

CDR3 residues: CASSFGSSTHADTQYF. CDR3 coding DNA: TGTGCCAGCAGTTTCGGGTCTTCCACACACGCAGATACGCAGTATTTT. The chain joins TRBV12-3 or TRBV12-4 to TRBJ2-3, with D uncertain. V was clipped by 3 bases and J by 4 bases, with 17 bases between them. The CDR3 loop spans 16 amino acids.

The chain recombines TRBV2 with TRBJ2-5; 11 bases match TRBD2. The V and J ends lost 4 bases and 5 bases, in that order; junction bases with no gene match: 6. The germline CDR1 and CDR2 sequences are SNHLY and FYNNEI. The CDR3 consists of 15 residues. The CDR3 loop reads CASSGSGRDYETQYF. DNA for the CDR3: TGTGCCAGCAGTGGTAGCGGGAGGGATTACGAGACCCAGTACTTC.

This clonotype occurred a few times. The CDR3 region is CASSQTDGYEQYF. The CDR3 DNA reads as TGCGCCAGCAGCCAGACGGACGGATACGAGCAGTACTTC. The chain recombines TRBV4-1 with TRBJ2-7; D remains ambiguous. Trimming took 3 bases from V and 4 from J, leaving 10 bases between them. The CDR3 is 13 residues long. CDR1 MGHRA and CDR2 YSYEKL come from the germline V gene.

This clonotype was seen a handful of times. J is TRBJ1-2 and V is TRBV6-6; the match to TRBD1 covers 8 bases. Losses at the gene ends were 5 bases for V and 4 bases for J; bases not matched to a gene: 6. In germline, CDR1 is MNHNY, CDR2 SVGAGI (reference sequence). The CDR3 is made up of 14 amino acids. CDR3 amino acids: CASSTGQGGYGYTF. The CDR3 DNA is TGTGCCAGCAGTACAGGACAGGGTGGCTATGGCTACACCTTC.

This clonotype was detected a few times. The chain combines TRBV29-1 with TRBJ1-1; no clear D. Germline V gene data show CDR1 as SQVTM and CDR2 as ANQGSEA. V shed 4 bases and J shed 3 bases, with 12 bases lying between them. The CDR3 length is 13 residues. The CDR3 nucleotides read TGCAGCGTTGGATCTGGGGAGGACACTGAAGCTTTCTTT. The encoded protein is CSVGSGEDTEAFF.

Points on this clonotype: The junction and the germline gene differ at one end; a read error may be behind it. The chain is built from TRBV10-3 and TRBJ1-6; no clear D. CDR3 length: 16 amino acids. Germline CDR1 reads ENHRY; CDR2 reads SYGVKD. The CDR3 here is CASSLLPSSYNSPLHF. CDR3 nucleotides: TGTGCCAGCAGTTTGTTACCGAGCTCCTATAATTCACCCCTCCACTTT.

The chain joins TRBV11-1 to TRBJ2-7, with 8 bases identical to TRBD2. V was pared by 5 bases and J by 3 bases, with 9 bases of the junction left unmatched. CDR1 is SGHAT and CDR2 is FQDESV in the germline V gene (reference sequence). There are 15 residues in the CDR3. This CDR3 is CASSLRHREGYEQYF. The CDR3 region has the DNA TGTGCCAGCAGCCTCCGCCACCGGGAGGGCTACGAGCAGTACTTC.

This clonotype was recorded a few times. The chain couples TRBV7-3 to TRBJ1-2, with 10 bases identical to TRBD1. The trim removed 5 bases at V and 8 bases at J, leaving 5 bases unmatched. The CDR3 has 13 residues. Germline V gives CDR1 SGHTA, CDR2 FQGTGA. The CDR3 protein is CASSPGQGEGYTF. CDR3 coding DNA: TGTGCCAGCAGCCCCGGACAGGGGGAAGGCTACACCTTC.

The count of this clonotype is one. Since a much larger clone is just one base distant, this may be a read error. This chain uses TRBV11-2 with TRBJ2-7; D is uncertain. The CDR3 has 14 residues. Germline V CDR1 and CDR2: SGHAT, FQNNGV. The V end was cut by 1 base, the J end by 2 bases, with 9 bases between. CDR3 region: CASSLGPVPYEQYF. The CDR3 DNA follows: TGTGCCAGCAGCTTAGGGCCGGTTCCCTACGAGCAGTACTTC. Full variable domain (remainder filled in from reference TRBV11-2 and TRBJ2-7): EAGVAQSPRYKIIEKRQSVAFWCNPISGHATLYWYQQILGQGPKLLIQFQNNGVVDDSQLPKDRFSAERLKGVDSTLKIQPAKLEDSAVYLCASSLGPVPYEQYFGPGTRLTVT.

The CDR3 DNA reads as TGTGCCAGCAGTTACTGGCGAGGTATGGGAGTCACTGAAGCTTTCTTT. Protein: CASSYWRGMGVTEAFF. The V gene is TRBV6-2 or TRBV6-3, the J gene TRBJ1-1; D unclear. The ends were cut back, 1 base at V and 4 bases at J, with 16 bases in the middle. The V gene's germline CDR1 is MNHEY and CDR2 SVGEGT. CDR3 size: 16 residues.